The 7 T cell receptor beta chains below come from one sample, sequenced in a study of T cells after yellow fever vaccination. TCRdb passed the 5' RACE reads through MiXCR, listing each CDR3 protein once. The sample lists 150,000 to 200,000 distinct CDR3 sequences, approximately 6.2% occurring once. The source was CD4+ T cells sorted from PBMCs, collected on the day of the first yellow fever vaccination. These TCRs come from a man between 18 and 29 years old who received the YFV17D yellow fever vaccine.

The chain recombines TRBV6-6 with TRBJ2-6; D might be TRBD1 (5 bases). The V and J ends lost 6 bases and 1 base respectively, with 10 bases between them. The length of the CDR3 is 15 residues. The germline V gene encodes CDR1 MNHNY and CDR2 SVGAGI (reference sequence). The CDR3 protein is CASRVDRSGANVLTF. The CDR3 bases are TGTGCCAGCAGAGTAGACAGATCTGGGGCCAACGTCCTGACTTTC.

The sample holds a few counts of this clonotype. CDR3 sequence (DNA): TGCGCCAGCAGCAGACTACTGACCGGGTCCCAAAATGAGCAGTTCTTC. It codes for CASSRLLTGSQNEQFF. The chain combines TRBV5-1 with TRBJ2-1, with D perhaps TRBD2 (5 bases). Trimming stripped 4 bases from V and 7 bases from J, with 21 bases between. Germline-derived CDR1 and CDR2 are SGHRS and YFSETQ. The CDR3 extends over 16 amino acids.

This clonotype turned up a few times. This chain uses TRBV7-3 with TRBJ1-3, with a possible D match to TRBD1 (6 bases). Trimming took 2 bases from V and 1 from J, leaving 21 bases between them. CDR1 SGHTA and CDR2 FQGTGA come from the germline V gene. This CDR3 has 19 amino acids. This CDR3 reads CASSLGPPDPTGSGNTIYF. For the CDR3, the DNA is TGTGCCAGCAGCTTAGGCCCACCGGATCCAACAGGGTCTGGAAACACCATATATTTT.

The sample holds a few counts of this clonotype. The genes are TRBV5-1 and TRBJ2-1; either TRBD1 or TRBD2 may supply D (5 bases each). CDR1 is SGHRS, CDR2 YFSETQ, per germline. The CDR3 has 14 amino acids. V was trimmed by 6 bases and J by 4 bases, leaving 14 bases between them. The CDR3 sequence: CASTTGRTYNEQFF. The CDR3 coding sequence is TGCGCCAGCACGACGGGACGGACGTACAATGAGCAGTTCTTC.

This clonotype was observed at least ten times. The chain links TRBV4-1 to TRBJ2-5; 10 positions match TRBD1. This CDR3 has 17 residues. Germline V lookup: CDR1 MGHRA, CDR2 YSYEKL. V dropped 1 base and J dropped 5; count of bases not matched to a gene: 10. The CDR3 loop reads CASSQGTGGSFGETQYF. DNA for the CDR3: TGCGCCAGCAGCCAAGGGACAGGGGGATCATTTGGGGAGACCCAGTACTTC.

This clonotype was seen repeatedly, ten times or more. The CDR3 protein is CASSLGVANEQFF. The CDR3 DNA reads TGTGCCAGCAGCTTAGGCGTTGCCAATGAGCAGTTCTTC. The V gene is TRBV7-2, the J gene TRBJ2-1; no definite D call. CDR3 length: 13 amino acids. V lost 1 base and J lost 6, with 7 bases in between. Germline assignment: CDR1 SGHTA and CDR2 FQGNSA.

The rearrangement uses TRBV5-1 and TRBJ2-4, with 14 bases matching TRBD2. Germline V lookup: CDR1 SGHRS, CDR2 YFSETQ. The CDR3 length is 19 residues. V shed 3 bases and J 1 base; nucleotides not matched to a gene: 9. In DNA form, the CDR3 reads TGCGCCAGCAGCTCTGGACTAGCGGGGGGCCCTGGGGCCAAAAACATTCAGTACTTC. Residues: CASSSGLAGGPGAKNIQYF.